This T cell receptor beta chain derives from a study of CD8 T cells in Susac syndrome. Study-wide context: When blood was drawn, patients with Susac syndrome were on intravenous immunoglobulin alone, on corticosteroids, or therapy-naive.

RNA, at roughly 0.5 to 1 ug, was reverse transcribed with random hexamers. TCRdb ran MiXCR on the immunoSEQ multiplex PCR reads and lists one entry per CDR3 protein. Of some 97,000 distinct CDR3 sequences listed, 95% were seen once; the top ten hold 0.3%. Trimming shortened V by 8 bases and J by 14 bases, and 7 bases separated the two germline ends. This CDR3 is 8 amino acids long. The clonotype comes from a human donor with Susac syndrome. Sequenced input: CD8+ T cells from PBMCs. This chain connects TRBV23-1 to TRBJ1-5, with D hard to call. TRBV23-1 belongs to the ORF category, with a function that is uncertain. The CDR3: CASRKKHF. The CDR3 DNA sequence: TGCGCCAGCCGAAAGAAGCATTTT.